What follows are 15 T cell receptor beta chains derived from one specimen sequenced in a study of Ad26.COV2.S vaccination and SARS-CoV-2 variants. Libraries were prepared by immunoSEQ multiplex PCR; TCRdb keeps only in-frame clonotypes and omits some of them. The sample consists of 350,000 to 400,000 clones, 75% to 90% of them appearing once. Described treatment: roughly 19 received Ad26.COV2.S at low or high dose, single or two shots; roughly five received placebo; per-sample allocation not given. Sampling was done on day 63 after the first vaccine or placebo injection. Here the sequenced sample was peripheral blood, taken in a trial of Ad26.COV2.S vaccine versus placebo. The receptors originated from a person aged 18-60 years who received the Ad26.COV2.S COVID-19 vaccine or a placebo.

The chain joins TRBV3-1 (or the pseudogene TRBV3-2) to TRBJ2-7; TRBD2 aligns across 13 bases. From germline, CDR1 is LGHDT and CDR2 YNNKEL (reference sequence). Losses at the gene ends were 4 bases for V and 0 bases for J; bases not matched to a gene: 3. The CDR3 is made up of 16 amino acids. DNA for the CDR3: TGTGCCAGCAGCCCGGGACTAGCGGGATCCTCCTACGAGCAGTACTTC. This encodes CASSPGLAGSSYEQYF.

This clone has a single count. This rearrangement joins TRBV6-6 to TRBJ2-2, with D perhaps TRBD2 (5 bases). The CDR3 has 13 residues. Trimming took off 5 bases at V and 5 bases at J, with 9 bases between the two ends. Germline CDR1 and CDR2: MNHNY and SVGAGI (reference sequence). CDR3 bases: TGTGCCAGCAGTGCCACTAGGACCGGGGAGCTGTTTTTT. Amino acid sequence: CASSATRTGELFF.

The CDR3 nucleotides are TGTGCCAGCAGTTACTCATACAGGGGGCTTAGGAATGAGCAGTTCTTC. It encodes CASSYSYRGLRNEQFF. This chain links TRBV6-5 with TRBJ2-1, with 9 positions matching TRBD1. The V gene's germline CDR1 is MNHEY and CDR2 SVGAGI. With V trimmed by 0 bases and J by 7 bases, 7 bases remained unmatched. The CDR3 sequence is 16 residues long.

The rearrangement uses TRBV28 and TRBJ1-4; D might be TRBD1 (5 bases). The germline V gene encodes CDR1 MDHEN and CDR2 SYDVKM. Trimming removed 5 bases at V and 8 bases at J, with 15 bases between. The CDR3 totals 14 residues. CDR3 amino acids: CASSGGLKMEKLFF. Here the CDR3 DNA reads TGTGCCAGCAGTGGGGGTCTGAAGATGGAAAAACTGTTTTTT. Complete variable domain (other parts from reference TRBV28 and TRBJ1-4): DVKVTQSSRYLVKRTGEKVFLECVQDMDHENMFWYRQDPGLGLRLIYFSYDVKMKEKGDIPEGYSVSREKKERFSLILESASTNQTSMYLCASSGGLKMEKLFFGSGTQLSVL.

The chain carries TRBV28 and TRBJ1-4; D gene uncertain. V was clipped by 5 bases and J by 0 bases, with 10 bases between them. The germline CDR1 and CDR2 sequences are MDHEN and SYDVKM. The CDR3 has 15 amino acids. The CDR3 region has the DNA TGTGCCAGCAGTCTGACTGGTACAACTAATGAAAAACTGTTTTTT. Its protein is CASSLTGTTNEKLFF.

The CDR3 loop is CASSGLAGGDEQFF. In DNA, the CDR3 is TGTGCCAGCTCCGGACTAGCGGGAGGGGATGAGCAGTTCTTC. The V gene is TRBV9, the J gene TRBJ2-1; 15 bases match TRBD2. The CDR3 is 14 residues long. The germline gives CDR1 SGDLS, CDR2 YYNGEE. V shed 7 bases and J 8 bases; nucleotides not matched to a gene: 4.

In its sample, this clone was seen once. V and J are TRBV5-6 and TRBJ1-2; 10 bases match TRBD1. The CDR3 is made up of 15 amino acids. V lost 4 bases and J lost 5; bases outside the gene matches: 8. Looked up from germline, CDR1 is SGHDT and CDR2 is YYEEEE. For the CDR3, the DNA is TGTGCCAGCAGCCCTCCCGGACAGGGGGGATATGGCTACACCTTC. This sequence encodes CASSPPGQGGYGYTF.

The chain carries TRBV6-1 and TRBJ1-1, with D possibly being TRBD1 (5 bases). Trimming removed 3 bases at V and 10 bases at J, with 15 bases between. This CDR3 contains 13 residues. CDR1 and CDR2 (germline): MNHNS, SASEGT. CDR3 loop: CASSEWQGRRAFF. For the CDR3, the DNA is TGTGCCAGCAGTGAGTGGCAGGGAAGGAGAGCTTTCTTT.

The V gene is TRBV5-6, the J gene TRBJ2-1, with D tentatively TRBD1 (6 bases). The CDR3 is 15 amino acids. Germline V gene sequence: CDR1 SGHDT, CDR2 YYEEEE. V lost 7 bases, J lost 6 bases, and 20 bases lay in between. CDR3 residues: CASEQGSGASNEQFF. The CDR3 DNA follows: TGTGCCAGCGAACAGGGAAGTGGGGCGTCCAATGAGCAGTTCTTC.

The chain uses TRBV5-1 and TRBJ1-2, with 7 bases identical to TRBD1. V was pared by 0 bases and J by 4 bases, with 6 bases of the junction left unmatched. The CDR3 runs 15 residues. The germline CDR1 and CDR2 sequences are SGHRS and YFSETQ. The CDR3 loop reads CASSLERQGGYGYTF. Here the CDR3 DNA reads TGCGCCAGCAGCTTGGAACGACAGGGCGGCTATGGCTACACCTTC.

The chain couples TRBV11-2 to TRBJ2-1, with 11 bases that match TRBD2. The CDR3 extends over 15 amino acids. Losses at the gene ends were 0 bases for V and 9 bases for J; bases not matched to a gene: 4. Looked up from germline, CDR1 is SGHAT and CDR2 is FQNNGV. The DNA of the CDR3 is TGTGCCAGCAGCTTAGAGCTAGCGGGAGGAACTGAGCAGTTCTTC. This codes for CASSLELAGGTEQFF. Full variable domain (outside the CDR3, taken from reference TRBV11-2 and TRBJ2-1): EAGVAQSPRYKIIEKRQSVAFWCNPISGHATLYWYQQILGQGPKLLIQFQNNGVVDDSQLPKDRFSAERLKGVDSTLKIQPAKLEDSAVYLCASSLELAGGTEQFFGPGTRLTVL.

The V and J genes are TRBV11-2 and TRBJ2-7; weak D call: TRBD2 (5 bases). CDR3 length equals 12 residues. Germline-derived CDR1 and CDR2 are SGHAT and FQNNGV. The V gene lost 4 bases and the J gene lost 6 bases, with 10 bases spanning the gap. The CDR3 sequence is CASSSSGIEQYF. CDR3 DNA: TGTGCCAGCAGCTCCTCGGGGATCGAGCAGTACTTC. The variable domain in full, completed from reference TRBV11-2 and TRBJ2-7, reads EAGVAQSPRYKIIEKRQSVAFWCNPISGHATLYWYQQILGQGPKLLIQFQNNGVVDDSQLPKDRFSAERLKGVDSTLKIQPAKLEDSAVYLCASSSSGIEQYFGPGTRLTVT.

CDR3 DNA: TGTGCCAGCAGCGTAGGTAGCAGGGGTGGAAACACCATATATTTT. It is translated as CASSVGSRGGNTIYF. The chain has TRBV9 and TRBJ1-3; a possible D gene is TRBD1 (6 bases). The germline CDR1 and CDR2 sequences are SGDLS and YYNGEE. This CDR3 is built from 15 residues. The V and J ends lost 0 bases and 3 bases respectively, with 10 bases between them. Variable domain in full (rest from reference TRBV9 and TRBJ1-3): DSGVTQTPKHLITATGQRVTLRCSPRSGDLSVYWYQQSLDQGLQFLIQYYNGEERAKGNILERFSAQQFPDLHSELNLSSLELGDSALYFCASSVGSRGGNTIYFGEGSWLTVV.

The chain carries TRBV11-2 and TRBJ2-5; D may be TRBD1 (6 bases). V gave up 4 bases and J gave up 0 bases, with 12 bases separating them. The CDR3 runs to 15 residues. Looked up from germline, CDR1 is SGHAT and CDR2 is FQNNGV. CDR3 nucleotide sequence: TGTGCCAGCAGCTCATACTGGACAGACCAAGAGACCCAGTACTTC. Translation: CASSSYWTDQETQYF.

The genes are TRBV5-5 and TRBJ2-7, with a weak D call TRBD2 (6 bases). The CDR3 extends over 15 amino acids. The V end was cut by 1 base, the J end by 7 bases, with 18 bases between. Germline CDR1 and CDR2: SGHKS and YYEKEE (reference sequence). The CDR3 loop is CASSLRPGEAWEQYF. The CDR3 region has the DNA TGTGCCAGCAGCTTGAGACCCGGGGAGGCCTGGGAGCAGTACTTC.